This T cell receptor beta chain was identified during a study of T cell repertoires and Cas9 in healthy adults (dated by TCRdb to 2017 to 2018). Turning to the overall study: SpCas9-reactive T cells were characterized for multi-effector potency, cytotoxicity and lineage determination within the CD4 and CD8 compartments. Preexisting T cell immunity against the Streptococcus pyogenes Cas9 nuclease (SpCas9) used in CRISPR gene editing was examined in the study.

Healthy humans were used as donors in the study. The library was obtained by the immunoSEQ multiplex PCR assay. TCRdb limited this immuneACCESS table to in-frame rearrangements with V and J called. A share of clones is missing; checked studies link under half to unresolved V genes, and the rest is unexplained. A total of about 22,000 clones appear in this sample, about 90% of them only once. Under 2% of the sample lies in the top ten. This clone was picked up one time. The target of this receptor is not known. Per-nucleotide qualities are absent, and no much larger clonotype sits a single base away. Overall study results and their limits: In vitro, the proliferation and function of SpCas9-reactive effector T cells were reported to be mitigated by SpCas9-reactive regulatory T cells.

The germline V gene (reference sequence) specifies SEHNR as CDR1 and FQNEAQ as CDR2. Deletion took 9 bases off V and 1 base off J, with a span of 4 bases between the germline ends. The CDR3 goes from the cysteine to the phenylalanine over 12 residues. The sequence is cut down to CDR3 DNA, 36 bases in frame from base 1. The TCR sequence derives from a human donor in good health. Here the chain combines TRBV7-9 and TRBJ2-6, with no confident D gene call. Sequencing was performed on CD4+ effector T cells (CD127+, CD25-, CD137-, CD154-) from PBMCs; culture status not recorded. The CDR3 amino acid sequence is: CASHSGANVLTF. The sequenced DNA is TGTGCCAGTCATTCTGGGGCCAACGTCCTGACTTTC.